Presented here are 13 T cell receptor beta chains from one specimen sequenced in a study of cytomegalovirus exposure and HLA in healthy donors. In the PCR, 60 Vbeta and 13 Jbeta primers were used. Data came from immunoSEQ multiplex PCR; TCRdb stores just in-frame clones and leaves some out. The sample has about 61,000 clones, 80% to 90% seen once; the top ten hold more than 1.3%. The sample consisted of PBMCs. These TCRs come from a man aged 25 to 40 in good health and CMV-seropositive.

The chain recombines TRBV15 with TRBJ2-7, with unresolved D. The CDR3 covers 15 residues. Trimming pared 1 base from V and 2 bases from J, leaving 12 bases between. Germline CDR1 is LNHNV and CDR2 is YYDKDF (reference sequence). The CDR3 sequence: CATSRATEVPYEQYF. CDR3 DNA sequence: TGTGCCACCAGCAGAGCCACCGAGGTGCCCTACGAGCAGTACTTC.

The chain carries TRBV12-5 and TRBJ1-5; D is undetermined. Germline assignment: CDR1 LGHNT and CDR2 FRNRAP. Trimming stripped 0 bases from V and 5 bases from J, with 5 bases between. This CDR3 contains 13 residues. CDR3 nucleotides: TGTGCTAGTGGTTTGGTACGGGATCAGCCCCAGCATTTT. As protein: CASGLVRDQPQHF.

This chain joins TRBV9 and TRBJ2-5, with 11 nucleotides matching TRBD2. The germline gives CDR1 SGDLS, CDR2 YYNGEE. This CDR3 is built from 14 residues. V gave up 4 bases and J gave up 5 bases; unmatched junction bases: 4. The CDR3 region has the DNA TGTGCCAGCAGCCTCTCTAGCGGGAGGGAGACCCAGTACTTC. Translating gives CASSLSSGRETQYF.

V is TRBV7-2 and J is TRBJ1-2; D is unclear. The V and J ends lost 1 base and 5 bases respectively, with 8 bases between them. Germline V gives CDR1 SGHTA, CDR2 FQGNSA. This CDR3 has 13 amino acids. CDR3 protein: CASSLESGYGYTF. CDR3 in DNA: TGTGCCAGCAGCTTAGAGTCGGGTTATGGCTACACCTTC.

The chain joins TRBV6-1 to TRBJ2-5; 9 nucleotides line up with TRBD2. Germline lookup yields CDR1 MNHNS and CDR2 SASEGT. The CDR3 consists of 17 residues. V gave up 4 bases and J gave up 4 bases; unmatched junction bases: 13. The DNA of the CDR3 is TGTGCCAGCAGTGGGCTGGGAGGTAGCGGGAGTGGAGAGACCCAGTACTTC. This codes for CASSGLGGSGSGETQYF.

The CDR3 DNA reads TGTGCCAGCAGCGGGACAGGCGCCGGCGAGCCTGAAGCTTTCTTT. It specifies CASSGTGAGEPEAFF. V and J are TRBV11-3 and TRBJ1-1, with 8 bases identical to TRBD1. There are 15 residues in the CDR3. Germline assignment: CDR1 SGHNT and CDR2 YENEEA. V lost 5 bases and J lost 6; bases outside the gene matches: 11.

J is TRBJ2-1 and V is TRBV4-2; 11 bases fit TRBD2. The CDR3 sequence is 16 residues long. Trimming took 4 bases from V and 5 from J; bases not matched to a gene: 7. Germline CDR1 LGHNA, CDR2 YNFKEQ. CDR3 sequence (DNA): TGTGCCAGCAGCCTCCCTTTAGCGGGAGGGGACAATGAGCAGTTCTTC. Amino acid sequence: CASSLPLAGGDNEQFF.

The chain employs TRBV18 and TRBJ2-5; perhaps TRBD2 as D (5 bases). Trimming left V 2 bases short and J 5 bases short, with 9 bases between. Germline V CDR1 and CDR2: KGHSH, LQKENI. The CDR3 contains 13 residues. The CDR3: CASSPRRLETQYF. CDR3 sequence (DNA): TGTGCCAGCTCACCAAGGAGGTTGGAGACCCAGTACTTC.

The chain recombines TRBV16 with TRBJ2-7, with D possibly matching TRBD1 (5 bases). V lost 2 bases to trimming and J lost 3 bases, with 11 bases between them. This CDR3 comprises 14 residues. Germline CDR1 reads KGHSY; CDR2 reads FQNENV. CDR3 DNA sequence: TGTGCCAGCAGCCAAAGGCCGACAGACTACGAGCAGTACTTC. Protein product: CASSQRPTDYEQYF.

This sequence joins TRBV6-5 and TRBJ2-5, with TRBD2 matching 7 bases. The V segment lost 3 bases and the J segment 3 bases; nucleotides outside the gene matches: 10. Germline V CDR1 and CDR2: MNHEY, SVGAGI. The CDR3 loop spans 16 amino acids. This CDR3 is CASSYAGGRSKETQYF. In nucleotides, the CDR3 is TGTGCCAGCAGTTATGCCGGGGGGAGGAGCAAAGAGACCCAGTACTTC.

CDR3 DNA sequence: TGTGCCAGCAGTGAAAGTCAACGGGGATCGGGAAACACCATATATTTT. Protein product: CASSESQRGSGNTIYF. This chain links TRBV2 with TRBJ1-3; D gene uncertain. Per the germline V gene, CDR1 is SNHLY and CDR2 is FYNNEI. The ends were cut back, 2 bases at V and 4 bases at J, with 15 bases in the middle. The CDR3 runs 16 residues.

This chain links TRBV6-1 with TRBJ2-5, with 7 nucleotides matching TRBD2. This CDR3 contains 13 residues. Germline V gene sequence: CDR1 MNHNS, CDR2 SASEGT. The junction had 2 bases not matched to a gene; V was cut back by 4 bases and J by 3 bases. CDR3 region: CASSASGEETQYF. For the CDR3, the DNA is TGTGCCAGCAGTGCTAGCGGTGAAGAGACCCAGTACTTC.

The chain joins TRBV18 to TRBJ2-7; 12 bases match TRBD2. Germline CDR1 is KGHSH and CDR2 is LQKENI. Germline trimming cut 2 bases from V and 0 bases from J; bases unmatched to any gene: 8. The CDR3 loop spans 18 amino acids. Here the CDR3 reads CASSPILAGGPTSYEQYF. The CDR3 nucleotides are TGTGCCAGCTCACCAATCCTAGCGGGAGGGCCGACCTCCTACGAGCAGTACTTC. Full variable domain (missing parts from reference TRBV18 and TRBJ2-7): NAGVMQNPRHLVRRRGQEARLRCSPMKGHSHVYWYRQLPEEGLKFMVYLQKENIIDESGMPKERFSAEFPKEGPSILRIQQVVRGDSAAYFCASSPILAGGPTSYEQYFGPGTRLTVT.